The rows below give T cell receptor beta chains drawn from one sample of a study of T-cell memory formation after mild COVID-19. TCRdb re-derived calls from the 5' RACE reads in MiXCR, one entry per CDR3 protein. This sample carries about 350,000 distinct CDR3 sequences, roughly 15% of them seen once, and the ten largest clones take approximately 21%. Sequencing was performed on PBMCs or a T cell subset sorted from them (not recorded which). Source of these receptors: a young man who had mild COVID-19 (a few samples of this study predate the infection). Cell type and time point are not known. CDR3s leave out the opening cysteine and the closing phenylalanine or tryptophan.

TRBJ2-7,TRBV7-7,ASSRGTGASYEQY
TRBJ2-5,TRBV7-2,ASSLDSGVLTQY
TRBJ2-3,TRBV3-1,ASSPHYDRGVTDTQY
TRBJ2-5,TRBV7-9,ASNIVEDGGPGTQY
TRBJ1-1,TRBV6-1,ASSGQAPSTEAF
TRBJ2-7,TRBV6-5,ASSYSPGPAEHYEQY
TRBJ2-3,TRBV10-3,AISESNGGPGTDTQY
TRBJ2-1,TRBV23-1,ASSQHTRDSYNEQF
TRBJ1-6,TRBV28,ASSVTGFSPLH
TRBJ2-2,TRBV7-2,ASRPGTPNTGELF
TRBJ1-3,TRBV10-3,AISEWSSGNTIY
TRBJ1-1,TRBV19,ASRDPGGSNTEAF
TRBJ1-4,TRBV5-1,ASSLGPLMGEKLF
TRBJ2-1,TRBV5-1,ASSLVAFAAGGANEQF
TRBJ2-1,TRBV9,ASSVSPPSGQF
TRBJ2-5,TRBV19,ATRGTAEETQY
TRBJ2-2,TRBV29-1,SVAGTGWGELF
TRBJ2-1,TRBV19,ASTGVPYNEQF
TRBJ2-7,TRBV20-1,SARGRPRRLSYEQY
TRBJ2-3,TRBV4-1,ASSQDPYGTDTQY
TRBJ1-2,TRBV5-1,ASTRGQGNYGYT
TRBJ2-5,TRBV10-1,ASSVGSTGGETQY